The entry below gives a single TCR beta chain sequence along with its context. Germline lookup yields CDR1 LGHDT and CDR2 YNNKEL (reference sequence). The CDR3 loop spans 16 amino acids. V lost 0 bases and J 1 base, leaving 12 bases between the germline ends. Authors' processing steps: How many nucleated cells were present was estimated from reference gene primer amplification. Clones were sequenced by immunoSEQ multiplex PCR, and TCRdb holds only the in-frame ones, with some missing. The D gene and trimming were derived from the DNA, and the V and J assignments and clone size from that table. The table includes 70,000 to 75,000 clones, 82% detected once. These data originate in a study of blood T cell repertoires in COVID-19. Study overall: Italy, Spain and the United States were the sources of the convalescent and acute COVID-19 samples. The cDNA or gDNA used as material had been derived from T cells, B-cell-depleted T cells, or PBMCs.

The clonotype was recovered from a woman aged 55-70 years with acute or convalescent COVID-19. The rearrangement uses TRBV3-1 (or the pseudogene TRBV3-2) and TRBJ1-1; D perhaps matches TRBD1 (5 bases). The specimen was peripheral blood. CDR3 DNA sequence: TGTGCCAGCAGCCAAGAGGTCTGGCAGGGGAACACTGAAGCTTTCTTT. This gives the protein CASSQEVWQGNTEAFF.